This T cell receptor (beta chain) was observed in a study of patients and donors after allogeneic stem cell transplantation. TCRdb analysed the RT-PCR reads with MiXCR anew, one entry per CDR3 protein. The profile covers about 110,000 distinct CDR3 sequences, with about a third appearing a single time and 27% taken by the ten largest. There are 12 residues in the CDR3. Trimming removed 6 bases from V and 1 base from J, with 7 bases in between. CDR1 KGHSH and CDR2 LQKENI come from the germline V gene. The rearrangement uses TRBV18 and TRBJ2-7; D is uncertain. The source material was blood, either unsorted or a sorted T cell fraction (not recorded which). This TCR was sampled from a human donor who was either an allogeneic HSCT recipient or a stem cell or donor lymphocyte infusion donor (not recorded which). It is not recorded whose cells these are; they may come from a transplant donor. The CDR3, as DNA: TGTGCCAGCTCTCACCGGTCCTACGAGCAGTACTTC. Translating it yields CASSHRSYEQYF.